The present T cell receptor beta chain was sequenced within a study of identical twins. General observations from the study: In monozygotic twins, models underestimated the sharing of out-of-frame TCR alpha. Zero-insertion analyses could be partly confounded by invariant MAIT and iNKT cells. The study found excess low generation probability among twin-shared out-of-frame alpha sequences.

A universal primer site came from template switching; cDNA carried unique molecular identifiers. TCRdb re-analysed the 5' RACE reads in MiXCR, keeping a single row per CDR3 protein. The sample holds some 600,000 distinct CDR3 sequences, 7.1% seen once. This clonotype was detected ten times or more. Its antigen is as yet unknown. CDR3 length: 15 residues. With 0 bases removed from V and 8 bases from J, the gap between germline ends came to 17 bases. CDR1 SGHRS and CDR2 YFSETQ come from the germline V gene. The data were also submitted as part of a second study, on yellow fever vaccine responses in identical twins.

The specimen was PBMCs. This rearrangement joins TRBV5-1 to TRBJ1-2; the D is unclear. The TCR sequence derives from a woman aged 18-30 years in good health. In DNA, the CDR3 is TGCGCCAGCAGCTTGGTAGTGGTCTTGGGATCGGGCTACACCTTC. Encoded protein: CASSLVVVLGSGYTF.